This T cell receptor (beta chain) was identified during a study of blood T cell repertoires in COVID-19. CDR3 length: 13 amino acids. The V end lost 4 bases, the J end lost 6 bases, and 12 bases lay between the germline ends. CDR1 MNHNY and CDR2 SVGAGI come from the germline V gene (reference sequence). Assay: immunoSEQ multiplex PCR; the TCRdb copy retains only in-frame clones and omits some. The sample gives 250,000 to 400,000 clones, roughly 90% of which show up once; around 2.5% is in the top ten. The sample comprised PBMCs or T cells enriched from blood (not recorded which). The TCR originated in a man in his 60s who had recovered from COVID-19. V is TRBV6-6 and J is TRBJ1-2, with D maybe TRBD1 (6 bases). The CDR3 sequence: CASSFHQGNGYTF. CDR3 sequence (DNA): TGTGCCAGCAGTTTCCATCAGGGGAATGGCTACACCTTC.